This is a list of T cell receptor beta chains from one sample in a study of control samples from healthy donors and cancer patients. Method: immunoSEQ multiplex PCR; TCRdb's copy keeps in-frame clones and lacks some. This table holds 170,000 or so clones, 94% found once. Sequencing used blood. Receptor source: a woman aged 18 to 35 in good health. Both conserved end residues are part of each CDR3. The order of the fields is V gene, D gene, J gene, CDR3 DNA, CDR3 protein. D genes are given only for firm matches.

TRBV5-1,.,TRBJ2-2,TGCGCCAGCAGCCTCAGGCGGGTCGGCGGGGAGCTGTTTTTT,CASSLRRVGGELFF
TRBV4-3,.,TRBJ2-1,TGCGCCAGCAGCCGCGTGCGAGCCTCCTACAATGAGCAGTTCTTC,CASSRVRASYNEQFF
TRBV7-9,.,TRBJ2-5,TGTGCCAGCAGCTTGATAGGGGAGACCCAGTACTTC,CASSLIGETQYF
TRBV28,.,TRBJ1-1,TGTGCCAGCACCAAGCCGGAAGCTCCGGGAGCTTTCTTT,CASTKPEAPGAFF
TRBV28,.,TRBJ2-1,TGTGCCAGCAGTTTAGCCCGTAATGAGCAGTTCTTC,CASSLARNEQFF
TRBV28,.,TRBJ2-7,TGTGCCAGCAGTTTTAACGACCCAGGAGAGCAGTACTTC,CASSFNDPGEQYF
TRBV11-2,.,TRBJ1-6,TGTGCCAGCAGCTTGGGAGGTAGTTTTTCACCCCTCCACTTT,CASSLGGSFSPLHF
TRBV27,.,TRBJ2-2,TGTGCCAGCAGTTCCCCGGACAGGAACACCGGGGAGCTGTTTTTT,CASSSPDRNTGELFF
TRBV3-1/TRBV3-2,.,TRBJ2-5,TGTGCCAGCAGCCAAGATCCGACCACGGACTATAGCGAGACCCAGTACTTC,CASSQDPTTDYSETQYF
TRBV28,.,TRBJ2-1,TGTGCCAGCATGTCGGGCAGCTCCTACAATGAGCAGTTCTTC,CASMSGSSYNEQFF
TRBV11-3,.,TRBJ2-3,TGTGCCAGCAGCCCCGAGGCCACAGATACGCAGTATTTT,CASSPEATDTQYF
TRBV3-1/TRBV3-2,TRBD1,TRBJ1-4,TGTGCCAGCAGCGGACAGGGGAATGAAAAACTGTTTTTT,CASSGQGNEKLFF
TRBV9,.,TRBJ1-2,TGTGCCAGCAGCGTAGAAAGACACCGGAGGGATGGCTACACCTTC,CASSVERHRRDGYTF
TRBV11-2,.,TRBJ1-1,TGTGCCAGCAGCTTAGAGGGTAGCGGGGTCACTGAAGCTTTCTTT,CASSLEGSGVTEAFF
TRBV24-1,.,TRBJ1-1,TGTGCCACCTCCAGGGCAGGGGCGAACACTGAAGCTTTCTTT,CATSRAGANTEAFF
TRBV5-1,.,TRBJ2-2,TGCGCCAGCAGCCCCCGGCCTGGGGAGCTGTTTTTT,CASSPRPGELFF
TRBV5-5,.,TRBJ1-2,TGTGCCAGCAGATCCGACAGGCGGGGTAACTATGGCTACACCTTC,CASRSDRRGNYGYTF
TRBV29-1,TRBD2,TRBJ2-7,TGCAGCGTTTTGCTTGATCGGGGAGGGAACGAGCAGTACTTC,CSVLLDRGGNEQYF
TRBV29-1,.,TRBJ1-1,TGCAGCCTCGCAACCGGCCCTGAAGCTTTCTTT,CSLATGPEAFF
TRBV12-5,.,TRBJ1-2,TGTGCTAGTGGTTTGTCCTCCCGCGCCTCGAACGGTTATGGCTACACCTTC,CASGLSSRASNGYGYTF
TRBV3-1/TRBV3-2,.,TRBJ2-2,TGTGCCAGCAGCCTAGCCGGGGAGCTGTTTTTT,CASSLAGELFF
TRBV7-2,TRBD1,TRBJ2-5,TGTGCCAGCAGCTGGGACAGCCAAGAGACCCAGTACTTC,CASSWDSQETQYF
TRBV29-1,TRBD2,TRBJ2-1,TGCAGCGTCACCGGGACTAGCGTTTACAATGAGCAGTTCTTC,CSVTGTSVYNEQFF